One TCR beta chain is described in this entry. Its specificity is unknown. This sample also contains other DNA sequences that code for the same CDR3. This sample was included in a study of cytomegalovirus exposure and HLA in healthy donors. Whole-study results and caveats: A later analysis linked a missense variant in DCLRE1C to the trimming of TCR beta V and J genes. The study found most TCR sequences rare, yet found some public TCRs in many donors.

CDR3 length: 14 amino acids. The germline V gene has CDR1 MNHEY and CDR2 SVGAGI. V lost 2 bases and J lost 0, with 8 bases in between. With 60 Vbeta and 13 Jbeta primers, the PCR was carried out. Generated by immunoSEQ multiplex PCR, the TCRdb table keeps only in-frame clones and is missing some. The data show more than 200,000 clones, roughly 83% seen once. The V gene is TRBV6-5, the J gene TRBJ2-7; tentative D call: TRBD1 (6 bases). The TCR sequence derives from a girl aged 10-17 years in good health and CMV-seronegative. The sample was PBMCs. The CDR3 loop reads CASSYGTNSYEQYF. The CDR3 coding sequence is TGTGCCAGCAGTTACGGGACAAACTCCTACGAGCAGTACTTC.